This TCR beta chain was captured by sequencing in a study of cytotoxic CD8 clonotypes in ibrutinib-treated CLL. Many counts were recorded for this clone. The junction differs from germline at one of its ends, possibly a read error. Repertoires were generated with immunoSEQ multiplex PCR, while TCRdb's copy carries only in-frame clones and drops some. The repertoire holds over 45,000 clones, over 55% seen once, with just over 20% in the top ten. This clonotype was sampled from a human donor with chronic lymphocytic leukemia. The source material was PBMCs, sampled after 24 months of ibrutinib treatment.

CDR3 bases: TGTGCCAGCAGCTTGGCTGACGGAGAAGACTTC. Residues: CASSLADGEDF. The chain combines TRBV5-6 with TRBJ2-5, with D unclear. The CDR3 consists of 11 residues. Germline CDR1 is SGHDT and CDR2 is YYEEEE.